This is a list of T cell receptor beta chains from one sample in a study of a mutant IDH1 vaccine in newly diagnosed glioma. Sequencing was performed with immunoSEQ multiplex PCR; in TCRdb, only in-frame clones are kept and a portion is missing. The sample lists around 120,000 clones; roughly 78% were seen once. These receptors lack a known antigen. The source material was PBMCs, sampled from a glioma patient whose treatment included an IDH1 peptide vaccine. The receptors originated from a man aged 35 to 55 with glioma. The CDR3 runs from the conserved cysteine through the conserved F or W. The order of the fields is V gene, clone size, D gene, J gene, CDR3 DNA, CDR3 protein. D genes are given only for firm matches. Clone size is shown for a subset of rows, as once, few, many or a class of expanded clone.

>TRBV15|few|.|TRBJ1-1
TGTGCCACCAGCAGAGAGGGGGCGTCGAACACTGAAGCTTTCTTT
CATSREGASNTEAFF
>TRBV7-8|.|TRBD1|TRBJ2-3
TGTGCCAGCAGCTTACTCGGACAGGGGGTCAACACAGATACGCAGTATTTT
CASSLLGQGVNTDTQYF
>TRBV5-5|.|.|TRBJ1-3
TGTGCCAGCAGCTTGGCAGCCGGGTGGGAAAACACCATATATTTT
CASSLAAGWENTIYF
>TRBV10-3|.|TRBD2|TRBJ2-5
TGTGCTACACTTTGGCCGGGGGGAGAGACCCAGTACTTC
CATLWPGGETQYF
>TRBV7-9|.|.|TRBJ2-3
TGTGCCAGCAGCACTCACCTCACTACAGATACGCAGTATTTT
CASSTHLTTDTQYF
>TRBV30|.|.|TRBJ1-1
TGTGCCTGGAGAGGCGAGGGCACTGAAGCTTTCTTT
CAWRGEGTEAFF
>TRBV28|.|.|TRBJ2-3
TGTGCCAGCAGTTCCCCGTTCAAGCTAGCCTTCGCAGATACGCAGTATTTT
CASSSPFKLAFADTQYF
>TRBV7-9|few|.|TRBJ1-2
TGTGCCAGCAGCTTAGGCGGAGGGAGGGGTTTATATGGCTACACCTTC
CASSLGGGRGLYGYTF
>TRBV18|.|.|TRBJ1-4
TGTGCCAGCTCACCACGGACGGGAGAAAAACTGTTTTTT
CASSPRTGEKLFF
>TRBV29-1|.|.|TRBJ1-3
TGCAGCGCTCTAGGGGATGGAAACACCATATATTTT
CSALGDGNTIYF
>TRBV30|once|.|TRBJ2-7
TGTGCCCAGACGATGACACATGACTACGAGCAGTACTTC
CAQTMTHDYEQYF
>TRBV15|.|TRBD1|TRBJ2-4
TGTGCCACCAGCAGAGCCGGGACAGGGATTGAAGACATTCAGTACTTC
CATSRAGTGIEDIQYF
>TRBV7-2|.|.|TRBJ2-1
TGTGCCAGCAGCCTGTGGGGGCAGGGTGCCAATGAGCAGTTCTTC
CASSLWGQGANEQFF
>TRBV4-2|.|.|TRBJ2-2
TGTGCCAGCAGCAAAGGGTCAGGGGTTGGCACCGGGGAGCTGTTTTTT
CASSKGSGVGTGELFF
>TRBV15|.|.|TRBJ2-7
TGTGCCACCAGCAGAGATTTGCCACCAGGGCGCCGGTCCTACGAGCAGTACTTC
CATSRDLPPGRRSYEQYF
>TRBV28|.|.|TRBJ2-2
TGTGCCAGCAGCCCTACCAGGGAAGCCGGGGAGCTGTTTTTT
CASSPTREAGELFF
>TRBV9|.|.|TRBJ2-1
TGTGCCAGCAGCGTAGACGGAGCTGAGCAGTTCTTC
CASSVDGAEQFF
>TRBV27|.|TRBD1|TRBJ1-5
TGTGCCAGCAGTGACAGGGATAGCAATCAGCCCCAGCATTTT
CASSDRDSNQPQHF
>TRBV5-6|once|.|TRBJ2-5
TGTGCCAGCAGCTTGGGGCAAGAGACCCAGTACTTC
CASSLGQETQYF
>TRBV29-1|.|.|TRBJ2-3
TGCAGCGTTGCTTCAGGGGAGGATACGCAGTATTTT
CSVASGEDTQYF
>TRBV4-1|many|.|TRBJ1-6
TGCGCCAGCAGCCAAGAAGTGGCCAGCAGAAATTCACCCCTCCACTTT
CASSQEVASRNSPLHF
>TRBV4-2|.|.|TRBJ1-6
TGTGCCAGCAGCCAAGATTGGCAGGGCGGATCACCCCTCCACTTT
CASSQDWQGGSPLHF
>TRBV9|.|TRBD1|TRBJ1-2
TGTGCCAGCAGCCCACTCCCGGGACAGGGGGTATATGGCTACACCTTC
CASSPLPGQGVYGYTF
>TRBV11-2|.|.|TRBJ2-5
TGTGCCAGCAGCGCAGGGGGGTACCAAGAGACCCAGTACTTC
CASSAGGYQETQYF
>TRBV5-1|.|TRBD2|TRBJ2-1
TGCGCCAGCAACCTACCCCCCCCCGGACTAGCGGGAGACTCCAACTCCTACAATGAGCAGTTCTTC
CASNLPPPGLAGDSNSYNEQFF
>TRBV4-1|.|.|TRBJ2-3
TGCGCCAGCAGCCAAGGCTTCCTCAGCACAGATACGCAGTATTTT
CASSQGFLSTDTQYF
>TRBV2|.|TRBD1|TRBJ2-1
TGTGCCAGCAGTAGCGGGACAGGGGCATACAATGAGCAGTTCTTC
CASSSGTGAYNEQFF
>TRBV21-1|.|.|TRBJ2-1
TGTGCCAGCAGCACCCGACTAGCGGGAGAAGACAATGAGCAGTTCTTC
CASSTRLAGEDNEQFF
>TRBV29-1|.|.|TRBJ1-6
TGCAGCGTTAGATTTACCAACTCCTATAATTCACCCCTCCACTTT
CSVRFTNSYNSPLHF
>TRBV5-4|.|TRBD2|TRBJ2-1
TGTGCCAGCAGCTTAACTAGCGGGACCTACAATGAGCAGTTCTTC
CASSLTSGTYNEQFF
>TRBV27|.|TRBD1|TRBJ1-2
TGTGCCAGCAGTTTTCGCCTACATCCGGGACAGTCTAACTATGGCTACACCTTC
CASSFRLHPGQSNYGYTF
>TRBV7-3|.|.|TRBJ2-7
TGTGCCAGCAGCCCCGGGGGCCTTCCCTACGAGCAGTACTTC
CASSPGGLPYEQYF
>TRBV9|once|TRBD2|TRBJ2-7
TGTGCCAGCAGCGTAGGGACTAGCGGGGTGTACGAGCAGTACTTC
CASSVGTSGVYEQYF